Reported below is one T cell receptor (beta chain). The data derive from a study of blood T cell repertoires in COVID-19. Study-level information: COVID-19 samples collected from the United States, Italy and Spain covered acute and convalescent phases. PBMCs, B-cell-depleted T cells, or T cells were the source of the cDNA or gDNA that made up the material.

Original processing methods: Cell counts per sample came from amplifying reference gene primers. Only in-frame clones appear in the TCRdb table, and some are missing; sequencing was by immunoSEQ multiplex PCR. The V and J calls and the clone size are those of that table, but D and trimming were determined from the DNA. This sample has some 51,000 clones, with approximately 90% found just once. The specimen sequenced was peripheral blood. The receptor was derived from a man aged 45 to 65 with acute or convalescent COVID-19.

The CDR3 nucleotides are TGTGCCAGCTCCGGGACAGGGGGCGTTAACATTCAGTACTTC. The encoded protein is CASSGTGGVNIQYF. V and J are TRBV18 and TRBJ2-4; 12 bases agree with TRBD1. CDR1 is KGHSH and CDR2 is LQKENI in the germline V gene. The CDR3 covers 14 residues. V shed 6 bases and J 7 bases; nucleotides not matched to a gene: 4. Combining the CDR3 with reference TRBV18 and TRBJ2-4 gives the whole variable domain NAGVMQNPRHLVRRRGQEARLRCSPMKGHSHVYWYRQLPEEGLKFMVYLQKENIIDESGMPKERFSAEFPKEGPSILRIQQVVRGDSAAYFCASSGTGGVNIQYFGAGTRLSVL.